The present entry profiles one T cell receptor (beta chain) with its context. This CDR3 region has 15 residues. Sequencing was performed with immunoSEQ multiplex PCR; in TCRdb, only in-frame clones are kept and a portion is missing. This table has roughly 200,000 clones, less than 85% appearing once. This entry is derived from a study of blood T cell repertoires in COVID-19. The clonotype comes from a woman aged 55-75 years with acute COVID-19. Sequenced input: PBMCs or T cells enriched from blood (not recorded which). The chain recombines TRBV21-1 with TRBJ2-2; the table gives TRBD2 as D, unverified against the DNA. TRBV21-1 is a pseudogene locus. As DNA, the CDR3 is TGTGCCAGCAGCAATCCCCGGACGGGGACCGGGGAGCTGTTTTTT. Translated, it gives CASSNPRTGTGELFF.